This T cell receptor (beta chain) comes out of a study of shared T cell receptors in the human thymus. This clone was picked up a small number of times. Sequenced by immunoSEQ multiplex PCR; TCRdb stores in-frame clones only, minus some. The sample includes roughly 550,000 clones, approximately 80% of them seen just once. The sample was also linked to a second study, of human thymus T cells. This second study says: All donors were healthy Finnish infants who were undergoing corrective surgery to treat congenital heart defects. The study used thymus tissue resected during corrective heart surgery. In thymic and blood repertoires alike, V and J usage looked biased. There were highly overlapping thymic repertoires among unrelated individuals, as related research reported.

Sample: thymocytes. The clonotype originates from a boy in the first two years of life with a congenital heart defect.

CDR3 nucleotides: TGTGCCACCAGCAGAGATTTCTGGGACAGGGACGAGGGCAATCAGCCCCAGCATTTT. Encoded protein: CATSRDFWDRDEGNQPQHF. The rearrangement joins TRBV15 to TRBJ1-5; 9 nucleotides match TRBD1. The CDR3 spans 19 residues. Trimming removed 0 bases from V and 2 bases from J; junction bases left unmatched: 11. Per the germline V gene, CDR1 is LNHNV and CDR2 is YYDKDF (reference sequence).